The subject of this entry is one T cell receptor (beta chain). The germline V gene encodes CDR1 LGHDT and CDR2 YNNKEL (reference sequence). This CDR3 region has 14 residues. With 5 bases clipped from V and 6 bases from J, the junction kept 0 bases outside the gene matches. This sample is part of a study of blood T cell repertoires in COVID-19. Study background: The study drew acute and convalescent COVID-19 samples from the United States, Italy and Spain. T cells, B-cell-depleted T cells, or PBMCs provided the cDNA or gDNA that served as material.

In the original processing: Reference gene primer amplification in the assay estimated nucleated cell counts. Some clones are missing from TCRdb's copy, which holds only in-frame ones; the method was immunoSEQ multiplex PCR. V and J calls and clone size follow that table, whereas D and trimming were derived from the DNA. The sample gives a few hundred thousand clones, about 82% of which show up once; 4.1% is in the top ten. V and J are TRBV3-1 (or the pseudogene TRBV3-2) and TRBJ2-1; 14 nucleotides line up with TRBD2. The clonotype originates from a woman in her forties or fifties with active or convalescent COVID-19. The sample comprised peripheral blood. The CDR3 protein is CASSGLAGGNEQFF. The CDR3 DNA is TGTGCCAGCAGCGGACTAGCGGGAGGCAATGAGCAGTTCTTC.